This T cell receptor (beta chain) stems from a study of early T cells in non-severe SARS-CoV-2 infection. TCRdb redid the calling of the 5' RACE reads with MiXCR, one entry per CDR3 protein. In the table there are about 69,000 distinct CDR3 sequences, more than 3.5% of which are singletons. This CDR3 has 14 amino acids. Germline V gene sequence: CDR1 LNHDA, CDR2 SQIVND (reference sequence). V was clipped by 4 bases and J by 7 bases, with 11 bases between them. This TCR was recovered from an adult who was a healthcare worker with PCR-confirmed SARS-CoV-2 infection or an uninfected control (not recorded which). The donor label of this sample is uncertain. The sequenced sample was whole blood, obtained at baseline. V is TRBV19 and J is TRBJ1-6, with D tentatively TRBD1 (5 bases). The CDR3 DNA reads TGTGCCAGTAGTAGCGGGACCGTGAATTCACCCCTCCACTTT. It encodes CASSSGTVNSPLHF.